The rows below give T cell receptor beta chains drawn from one sample of a study of shared clonotypes between healthy human individuals. Here immunoSEQ multiplex PCR was the method, and the copy in TCRdb shows in-frame clones only, minus some. The repertoire includes roughly 2 million clones, roughly 94% of them detected once, and 0.1% to 0.15% sits in the top ten. The sample consisted of naive CD4+ T cells sorted from blood. The receptors here all came from a man in his late teens or twenties in good health. The CDR3 runs from the conserved cysteine through the conserved F or W. D genes are given only for firm matches. Size tells how often a clone was seen (once, few, many) or the class of an expanded clone, and some rows leave it out.

d_gene	abundance	v_gene	j_gene	CDR3nt	CDR3aa
-	-	TRBV7-2	TRBJ1-6	TGTGCCAGCAGTTCTTATAATTCACCCCTCCACTTT	CASSSYNSPLHF
-	-	TRBV10-2	TRBJ2-7	TGCGCCAGCAGGGTAGGTCCGGCCTACGAGCAGTACTTC	CASRVGPAYEQYF
-	-	TRBV5-4	TRBJ2-2	TGTGCCAGCAGCTTGGCAACCCGGGGGAGCGGGGAGCTGTTTTTT	CASSLATRGSGELFF
TRBD2	-	TRBV11-2	TRBJ2-7	TGTGCCAGCAGCTTTGTAGCGGGAGGGGTGCAGTACTTC	CASSFVAGGVQYF
-	-	TRBV28	TRBJ2-1	TGTGCCAGCAGTTTAGTAGGGTCTTGGGGGATTGGCAGTGATGAGCAGTTCTTC	CASSLVGSWGIGSDEQFF
-	-	TRBV6-1	TRBJ1-1	TGTGCCAGCAGGAATCCAGGGGCGGTTACTGAAGCTTTCTTT	CASRNPGAVTEAFF
-	-	TRBV2	TRBJ2-3	TGTGCCAGCAGGTCCAGCGCAGATACGCAGTATTTT	CASRSSADTQYF
-	-	TRBV28	TRBJ2-7	TGTTGCCACATCTACGAGCAGTACTTC	CCHIYEQYF
TRBD2	once	TRBV5-6	TRBJ2-7	TGTGCCAGCAGCTTCTCCGGGACTAGCTACTTCTACGAGCAGTACTTC	CASSFSGTSYFYEQYF
TRBD1	-	TRBV11-1	TRBJ2-1	TGTGCCAGCCTTATTGGGGGGACAGGCCCCAATGAGCAGTTCTTC	CASLIGGTGPNEQFF
-	-	TRBV4-1	TRBJ1-1	TGCGCCAGCAGCCCGACGTTGAAGATTCTGAACACTGAAGCTTTCTTT	CASSPTLKILNTEAFF
-	-	TRBV30	TRBJ1-2	TGTGCCTGGAGTACGTTAGGCGCTAACTATGGCTACACCTTC	CAWSTLGANYGYTF
-	-	TRBV9	TRBJ2-7	TGTGCCAGCAGCATTTCAGGATCAGCGTACGAGCAGTACTTC	CASSISGSAYEQYF
-	-	TRBV27	TRBJ2-3	TGTGCCAGCAGTTTATCCCCAGATACGCAGTATTTT	CASSLSPDTQYF
-	-	TRBV28	TRBJ1-1	TGTGCCAGCAGCCCGTGGCTTACTGAAGCTTTCTTT	CASSPWLTEAFF